This T cell receptor (beta chain) was identified during a study of T-cell memory formation after mild COVID-19. The CDR3 has 14 amino acids. V dropped 5 bases and J dropped 8; count of bases not matched to a gene: 5. CDR1 and CDR2 (germline): SNHLY, FYNNEI. This clonotype was observed a few times. What it recognizes is unknown. Study-level results: Among contracting clones, CD4+ were mainly CM/EM and CD8+ enriched in EMRA. Still unconfirmed is whether the second-wave clones peaking on day 37 recognized SARS-CoV-2.

With constant-segment primers, 5'RACE yielded cDNA libraries of TCR alpha and TCR beta that carried sample barcodes and UMIs. TCRdb ran MiXCR on the 5' RACE reads and lists one entry per CDR3 protein. This table has hundreds of thousands of distinct CDR3 sequences, around 21% appearing once. J is TRBJ1-4 and V is TRBV2, with 10 bases aligning to TRBD1. Sequencing was performed on PBMCs or a T cell subset sorted from them (not recorded which). The sequence derives from an adult woman who had mild COVID-19 (a few samples of this study predate the infection). Cell type and time point are not known. The CDR3 DNA reads as TGTGCCAGCAGTCAGGGACAGGGGAAAGAAAAACTGTTTTTT. It translates to CASSQGQGKEKLFF.